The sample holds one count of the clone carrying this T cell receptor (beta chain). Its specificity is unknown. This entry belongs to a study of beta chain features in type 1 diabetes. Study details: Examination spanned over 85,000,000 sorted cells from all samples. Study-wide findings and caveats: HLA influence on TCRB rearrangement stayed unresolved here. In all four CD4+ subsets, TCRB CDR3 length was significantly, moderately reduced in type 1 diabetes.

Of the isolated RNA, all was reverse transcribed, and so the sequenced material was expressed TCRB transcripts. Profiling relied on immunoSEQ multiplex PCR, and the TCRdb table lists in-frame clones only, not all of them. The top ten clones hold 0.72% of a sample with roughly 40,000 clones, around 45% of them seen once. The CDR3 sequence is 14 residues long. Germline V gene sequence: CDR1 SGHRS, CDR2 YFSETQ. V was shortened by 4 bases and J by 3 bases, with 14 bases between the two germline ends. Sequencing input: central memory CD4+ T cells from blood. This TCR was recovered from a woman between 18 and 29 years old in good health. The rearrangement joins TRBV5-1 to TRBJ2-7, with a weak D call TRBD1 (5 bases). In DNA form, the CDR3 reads TGCGCCAGCAGCCCGTCGACGGACATCTACGAGCAGTACTTC. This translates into CASSPSTDIYEQYF.